This T cell receptor beta chain was captured in a study of cytomegalovirus exposure and HLA in healthy donors. Whole-study context: Both the 120 validation repertoires and the roughly 700 first-cohort repertoires used the same platform, as reported by a later analysis.

This clone has just one count. Its specificity is unknown. Only in-frame clones appear in the TCRdb table, and some are missing; sequencing was by immunoSEQ multiplex PCR. Here the sample spans under 100,000 clones, about 96% being singletons. V trimming: 4 bases; J trimming: 4 bases; junction bases outside the gene matches: 5. Germline assignment: CDR1 SGDLS and CDR2 YYNGEE. The CDR3 runs to 14 residues. Findings and limits, study-wide: A list of around 160 TCR beta chains associated with cytomegalovirus was given. One later analysis, an examination of the 120 validation repertoires, found that first-cohort TCR clusters tended to co-occur in them. Generally TCR sequences proved uncommon, though certain public TCRs appeared in numerous donors.

The receptor's source is a man aged 18 to 29 in good health and CMV-seronegative. The specimen sequenced was PBMCs. The chain links TRBV9 to TRBJ1-1; 9 bases map to TRBD1. Here the CDR3 DNA reads TGTGCCAGCAGCCCAAGACAGGGGGTCACTGAAGCTTTCTTT. Protein product: CASSPRQGVTEAFF. Full variable domain (rest looked up from reference TRBV9 and TRBJ1-1): DSGVTQTPKHLITATGQRVTLRCSPRSGDLSVYWYQQSLDQGLQFLIQYYNGEERAKGNILERFSAQQFPDLHSELNLSSLELGDSALYFCASSPRQGVTEAFFGQGTRLTVV.